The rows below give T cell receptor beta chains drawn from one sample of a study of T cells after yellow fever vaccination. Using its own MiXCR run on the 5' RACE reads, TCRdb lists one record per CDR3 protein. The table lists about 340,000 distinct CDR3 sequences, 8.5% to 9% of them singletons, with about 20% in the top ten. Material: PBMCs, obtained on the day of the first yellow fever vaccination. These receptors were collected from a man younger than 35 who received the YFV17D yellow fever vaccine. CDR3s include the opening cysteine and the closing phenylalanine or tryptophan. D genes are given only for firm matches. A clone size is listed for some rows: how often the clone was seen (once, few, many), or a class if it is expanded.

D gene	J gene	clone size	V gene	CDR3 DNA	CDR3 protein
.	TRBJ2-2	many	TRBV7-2	TGTGCCAGCAGCCCACAATCGAACACCGGGGAGCTGTTTTTT	CASSPQSNTGELFF
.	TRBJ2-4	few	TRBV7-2	TGTGCCAGCAGCTTATCTGGAAGGGAACTAGCCAAAAACATTCAGTACTTC	CASSLSGRELAKNIQYF
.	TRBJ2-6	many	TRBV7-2	TGTGCCAGCAGCTTACCCCCGGACTCTTTGGGGGCCAACGTCCTGACTTTC	CASSLPPDSLGANVLTF
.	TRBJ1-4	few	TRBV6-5	TGTGCCAGCAGTTACCAGGGAACAACTAATGAAAAACTGTTTTTT	CASSYQGTTNEKLFF
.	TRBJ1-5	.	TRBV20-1	TGCAGTGCTCGAACCGGGTCGAATCAGCCCCAGCATTTT	CSARTGSNQPQHF
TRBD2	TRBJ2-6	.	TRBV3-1	TGTGCCAGCAGCATAGCGGGGGAGGCCAACGTCCTGACTTTC	CASSIAGEANVLTF
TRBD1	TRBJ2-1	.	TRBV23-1	TGCGCCAGCAGTCAATCCTCCGGGACAGGGGAATGTTACAATGAGCAGTTCTTC	CASSQSSGTGECYNEQFF
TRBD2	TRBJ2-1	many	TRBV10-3	TGTGCTGCTGGCAGACTAGCGGGGGGAACCTACAATGAGCAGTTCTTC	CAAGRLAGGTYNEQFF
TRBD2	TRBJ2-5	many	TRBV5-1	TGCGCCAGCAGCTCGACTAGCGGGGTGGAGACCCAGTACTTC	CASSSTSGVETQYF
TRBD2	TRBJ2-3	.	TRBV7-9	TGTGCCAGCAAAGGACTAGCCACAGATACGCAGTATTTT	CASKGLATDTQYF
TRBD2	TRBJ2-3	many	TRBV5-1	TGCGCCAGCAGCACAAGCGGGGCTAGCACAGATACGCAGTATTTT	CASSTSGASTDTQYF
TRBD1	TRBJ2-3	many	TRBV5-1	TGCGCCAGCAGCATTATGACAGGGAACACAGATACGCAGTATTTT	CASSIMTGNTDTQYF
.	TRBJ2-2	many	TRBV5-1	TGCGCCAGCAGCAGGGACACCACCGGGGAGCTGTTTTTT	CASSRDTTGELFF
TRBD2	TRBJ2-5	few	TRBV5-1	TGCGCCAGCAGCTCGGGACTAGCGGGGGGCAACCGACAAGAGACCCAGTACTTC	CASSSGLAGGNRQETQYF
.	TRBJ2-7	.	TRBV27	TGTGCCAGCAGCCCCGGGCACCGCTACTACGAGCAGTACTTC	CASSPGHRYYEQYF
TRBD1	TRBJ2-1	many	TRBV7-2	TGTGCCAGCAGCGTCGGACAGGGGCGAGGTGAGCAGTTCTTC	CASSVGQGRGEQFF
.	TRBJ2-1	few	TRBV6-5	TGTGCCAGCAGTTACTCGGGCAGGGGGGGGTACAATGAGCAGTTCTTC	CASSYSGRGGYNEQFF
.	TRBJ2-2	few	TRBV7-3	TGTGCCAGCAGACCCCCGGGGACAAACACCGGGGAGCTGTTTTTT	CASRPPGTNTGELFF
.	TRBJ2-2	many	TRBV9	TGTGCCAGCAGCGTAGAGACTTCTGGCACCGGGGAGCTGTTTTTT	CASSVETSGTGELFF
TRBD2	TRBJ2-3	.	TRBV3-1	TGTGCCAGCAGCCCCGTGACTAGCGGGGTCACAGATACGCAGTATTTT	CASSPVTSGVTDTQYF
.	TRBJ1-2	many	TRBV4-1	TGCGCCAGCAGCCAAGATCCCTGGGCTTCTAACTATGGCTACACCTTC	CASSQDPWASNYGYTF
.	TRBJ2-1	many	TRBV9	TGTGCCAGCAGCCCGGGAGGGGGCTATCCCTACAATGAGCAGTTCTTC	CASSPGGGYPYNEQFF
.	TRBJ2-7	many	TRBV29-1	TGCAGCGTTGAAGGGGGGGACTCTCCCCACGAGCAGTACTTC	CSVEGGDSPHEQYF
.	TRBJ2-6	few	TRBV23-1	TGCGCCAGCAGTCAATCGCCCCGGGCCGTCAACGTCCTGACTTTC	CASSQSPRAVNVLTF
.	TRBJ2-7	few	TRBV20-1	TGCAGTGCGCACAGGGACTATGGATTAGTGCAGTACTTC	CSAHRDYGLVQYF
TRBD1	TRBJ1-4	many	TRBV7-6	TGTGCCAGCAGCTCTAGCGGACAGGGGCGACTGTTTTTT	CASSSSGQGRLFF